These 20 T cell receptor beta chains originate from one sample sequenced in a study of blood T cell repertoires in COVID-19. Using immunoSEQ multiplex PCR, the repertoire was profiled, and TCRdb retains in-frame clones only, with some absent. The sample has approximately 180,000 clones; 80% to 90% are singletons. The sample consisted of peripheral blood. These receptors originate from a human donor with active or convalescent COVID-19. The donor label of this sample is uncertain.

The chain is built from TRBV6-2 or TRBV6-3 and TRBJ2-3; D not resolved. From germline, CDR1 is MNHEY and CDR2 SVGEGT. V was clipped by 4 bases and J by 6 bases, with 8 bases between them. The CDR3 length is 12 residues. CDR3 amino acids: CASSSYLDTQYF. CDR3 coding DNA: TGTGCCAGCAGTTCCTATCTTGATACGCAGTATTTT.

The rearrangement links TRBV4-3 to TRBJ2-5, with D maybe TRBD2 (6 bases). From germline, CDR1 is LGHNA and CDR2 YSLEER. The CDR3 is made up of 15 amino acids. With 2 bases removed from V and 0 bases from J, the gap between germline ends came to 10 bases. CDR3 in DNA: TGCGCCAGCAGCCAAAGGCGGGGCAACCAAGAGACCCAGTACTTC. This translates into CASSQRRGNQETQYF.

V and J are TRBV28 and TRBJ1-4; D is unclear. Germline V gene data show CDR1 as MDHEN and CDR2 as SYDVKM. This CDR3 is 19 amino acids long. V was clipped by 2 bases and J by 1 base, with 20 bases between them. As DNA, the CDR3 is TGTGCCAGCAGTTTAACCACCCTCCGCTACAGAAAAACTAATGAAAAACTGTTTTTT. Encoded protein: CASSLTTLRYRKTNEKLFF.

The V gene is TRBV9, the J gene TRBJ1-2, with D perhaps matching TRBD1 (5 bases). There are 13 residues in the CDR3. Germline lookup yields CDR1 SGDLS and CDR2 YYNGEE. The ends were cut back, 4 bases at V and 0 bases at J, with 7 bases in the middle. The chain's CDR3 is CASSPGANYGYTF. The DNA of the CDR3 is TGTGCCAGCAGCCCGGGGGCTAACTATGGCTACACCTTC. The full variable domain, its missing parts supplied by reference TRBV9 and TRBJ1-2, is DSGVTQTPKHLITATGQRVTLRCSPRSGDLSVYWYQQSLDQGLQFLIQYYNGEERAKGNILERFSAQQFPDLHSELNLSSLELGDSALYFCASSPGANYGYTFGSGTRLTVV.

This chain connects TRBV5-1 to TRBJ2-3; 10 bases agree with TRBD1. The V gene's germline CDR1 is SGHRS and CDR2 YFSETQ. There are 15 residues in the CDR3. Germline trimming cut 4 bases from V and 5 bases from J; bases unmatched to any gene: 7. CDR3 coding DNA: TGCGCCAGCAGCACCAGACAGGGGGCGGGAGATACGCAGTATTTT. Its protein product is CASSTRQGAGDTQYF.

The rearrangement uses TRBV11-3 and TRBJ1-3; D not certain. Trimming removed 5 bases at V and 0 bases at J, with 14 bases between. The germline gives CDR1 SGHNT, CDR2 YENEEA. The CDR3 length is 16 residues. The CDR3 protein is CASSQQTPGSGNTIYF. CDR3 bases: TGTGCCAGCAGCCAGCAGACACCTGGCTCTGGAAACACCATATATTTT.

This clone occurred once. This rearrangement joins TRBV5-1 to TRBJ2-3; 7 bases align to TRBD1. This CDR3 has 14 residues. After removal of 5 bases from V and 7 bases from J, the junction contained 10 bases not matched to a gene. Germline V lookup: CDR1 SGHRS, CDR2 YFSETQ. Here the CDR3 reads CASRGSGGVNTQYF. The CDR3, as DNA: TGCGCCAGCAGAGGCTCAGGGGGTGTAAATACGCAGTATTTT.

The chain uses TRBV7-6 and TRBJ2-3, with 8 bases lining up with TRBD1. CDR3 length: 13 amino acids. Germline loops: CDR1 SGHVS, CDR2 FNYEAQ. J lost 1 base, V lost 10 bases, and 4 bases had no gene match. The CDR3 nucleotides read TGTGCCACCTCGACAGGGGGCACAGATACGCAGTATTTT. It translates to CATSTGGTDTQYF.

This clone was seen only once. CDR3 coding DNA: TGTGCCAGTAGTCCTATTAAAAGGGGAAGCACTGAAGCTTTCTTT. Encoded protein: CASSPIKRGSTEAFF. The J gene is TRBJ1-1, the V gene TRBV19; D is perhaps TRBD1 (5 bases). V lost 5 bases and J lost 4, with 17 bases in between. This CDR3 is built from 15 residues. In germline, CDR1 is LNHDA, CDR2 SQIVND (reference sequence).

V gene TRBV5-4 combines with J gene TRBJ2-2, with no clear D. Germline V gene lookup returns CDR1 SGHNT and CDR2 YYREEE (reference sequence). This CDR3 comprises 12 residues. V was trimmed by 1 base and J by 5 bases, leaving 3 bases between them. CDR3 loop: CASSLLTGELFF. CDR3 DNA sequence: TGTGCCAGCAGCTTGCTTACCGGGGAGCTGTTTTTT.

This clone was seen only once. The rearrangement joins TRBV28 to TRBJ1-1; possible D gene TRBD1, 5 bases. Between the trimmed V and J ends, which lost 10 bases and 6 bases, there was a span of 21 bases. The germline V gene has CDR1 MDHEN and CDR2 SYDVKM. CDR3 size: 14 residues. The chain's CDR3 is CATVRDPGRAEAFF. CDR3 DNA sequence: TGTGCCACCGTCCGAGACCCAGGGCGAGCTGAAGCTTTCTTT.

To note about this clone: Other DNA variants within this sample encode the same CDR3. V is TRBV30 and J is TRBJ2-5; D gene unclear. Per the germline V gene, CDR1 is GTSNPN and CDR2 is SVGIG (reference sequence). V shed 0 bases and J shed 5 bases, with 4 bases lying between them. CDR3 length: 11 amino acids. Here the CDR3 reads CAWSVRETQYF. The CDR3 nucleotides are TGTGCCTGGAGTGTACGGGAGACCCAGTACTTC. The full variable domain, completed using reference TRBV30 and TRBJ2-5, is SQTIHQWPATLVQPVGSPLSLECTVEGTSNPNLYWYRQAAGRGLQLLFYSVGIGQISSEVPQNLSASRPQDRQFILSSKKLLLSDSGFYLCAWSVRETQYFGPGTRLLVL.

The chain combines TRBV5-1 with TRBJ2-7; the D gene is possibly TRBD1 (6 bases). The CDR3 extends over 14 amino acids. CDR1 SGHRS and CDR2 YFSETQ come from the germline V gene. V lost 0 bases, J lost 6 bases, and 13 bases lay in between. CDR3 in amino acids: CASSLADRTGEQYF. CDR3 in DNA: TGCGCCAGCAGCTTGGCTGACAGGACCGGCGAGCAGTACTTC.

The rearrangement links TRBV7-3 to TRBJ2-2, with TRBD1 as a possible D gene (5 bases). Germline V gene lookup returns CDR1 SGHTA and CDR2 FQGTGA. V lost 8 bases and J 6 bases, leaving 13 bases between the germline ends. The CDR3 consists of 13 residues. The CDR3 nucleotides read TGTGCCAGCTCCAGGGTACTATCCGGGGAGCTGTTTTTT. Its translation: CASSRVLSGELFF.

The chain uses TRBV28 and TRBJ1-3, with 7 bases matching TRBD1. The length of the CDR3 is 14 residues. Germline assignment: CDR1 MDHEN and CDR2 SYDVKM. With V trimmed by 6 bases and J by 3 bases, 5 bases remained unmatched. The CDR3 bases are TGTGCCAGCAGAGGACAGGCACGTGGAAACACCATATATTTT. This encodes CASRGQARGNTIYF.

This sequence joins TRBV15 and TRBJ2-1; 8 bases agree with TRBD2. The length of the CDR3 is 16 residues. V was pared by 0 bases and J by 8 bases, with 9 bases of the junction left unmatched. Germline V gene sequence: CDR1 LNHNV, CDR2 YYDKDF (reference sequence). The DNA for the CDR3 is TGTGCCACCAGCAGAGATCGACGGGGGGGCTTCGATGAGCAGTTCTTC. It encodes CATSRDRRGGFDEQFF.

The chain has TRBV7-2 and TRBJ2-2; D gene unclear. The CDR3 has 12 residues. V shed 5 bases and J shed 8 bases, with 9 bases lying between them. The germline gives CDR1 SGHTA, CDR2 FQGNSA. CDR3 sequence (DNA): TGTGCCAGCAGCCCCGCGCGGGGGGAGCTGTTTTTT. Amino acid sequence: CASSPARGELFF.

This clone was seen only a few times. The rearrangement links TRBV4-1 to TRBJ1-3; D unclear. Germline V gene lookup returns CDR1 MGHRA and CDR2 YSYEKL. The CDR3 length is 15 residues. V was trimmed by 0 bases and J by 0 bases, leaving 6 bases between them. The CDR3 here is CASSQDPHSGNTIYF. CDR3 nucleotide sequence: TGCGCCAGCAGCCAAGATCCCCACTCTGGAAACACCATATATTTT.

J is TRBJ2-7 and V is TRBV7-9; 7 nucleotides agree with TRBD1. V was clipped by 5 bases and J by 2 bases; unmatched bases: 6. The CDR3 is made up of 14 amino acids. The V gene's germline CDR1 is SEHNR and CDR2 FQNEAQ (reference sequence). CDR3 protein: CASSPKDRTYEQYF. CDR3 DNA: TGTGCCAGCAGCCCCAAGGACAGGACCTACGAGCAGTACTTC.

The chain uses TRBV7-9 and TRBJ2-3; the match to TRBD2 covers 11 bases. After removal of 1 base from V and 3 bases from J, the junction contained 6 bases not matched to a gene. Germline V CDR1 and CDR2: SEHNR, FQNEAQ (reference sequence). CDR3 length equals 17 residues. CDR3 sequence (DNA): TGTGCCAGCAGCTTAGTTATGACTAGCGGGGTAACAGATACGCAGTATTTT. Protein: CASSLVMTSGVTDTQYF.